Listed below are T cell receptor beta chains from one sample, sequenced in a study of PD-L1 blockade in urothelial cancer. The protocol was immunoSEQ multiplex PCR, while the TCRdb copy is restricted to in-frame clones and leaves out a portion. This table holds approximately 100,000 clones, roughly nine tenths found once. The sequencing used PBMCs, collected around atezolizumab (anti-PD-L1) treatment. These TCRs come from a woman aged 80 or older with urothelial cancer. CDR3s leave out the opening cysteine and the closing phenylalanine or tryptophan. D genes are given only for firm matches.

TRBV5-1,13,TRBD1,ASSLVQGARNEQF
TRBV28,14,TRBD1,ASSLLPGQGSTEAF
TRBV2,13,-,ATQKDSLAKNIQY
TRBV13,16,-,ASSLDAYFAGDTDTQY
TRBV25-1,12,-,ASSEGHLNTEAF
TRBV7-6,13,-,ASSLVTGSSGKLF
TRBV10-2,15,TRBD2,ASSATVAGGPYNEQF
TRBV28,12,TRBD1,ASSPRGTVLGYT
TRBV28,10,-,ASRITGRGYT
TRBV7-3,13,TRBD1,ASSLSGGSGNTIY
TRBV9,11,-,ASSGGTLYEQY
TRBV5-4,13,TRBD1,ASSLADRKNGEAF
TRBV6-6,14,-,ASSHGGTDADTEAF
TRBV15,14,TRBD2,ATSRVTSGIVGELF
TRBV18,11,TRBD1,ASSTTGADTQY